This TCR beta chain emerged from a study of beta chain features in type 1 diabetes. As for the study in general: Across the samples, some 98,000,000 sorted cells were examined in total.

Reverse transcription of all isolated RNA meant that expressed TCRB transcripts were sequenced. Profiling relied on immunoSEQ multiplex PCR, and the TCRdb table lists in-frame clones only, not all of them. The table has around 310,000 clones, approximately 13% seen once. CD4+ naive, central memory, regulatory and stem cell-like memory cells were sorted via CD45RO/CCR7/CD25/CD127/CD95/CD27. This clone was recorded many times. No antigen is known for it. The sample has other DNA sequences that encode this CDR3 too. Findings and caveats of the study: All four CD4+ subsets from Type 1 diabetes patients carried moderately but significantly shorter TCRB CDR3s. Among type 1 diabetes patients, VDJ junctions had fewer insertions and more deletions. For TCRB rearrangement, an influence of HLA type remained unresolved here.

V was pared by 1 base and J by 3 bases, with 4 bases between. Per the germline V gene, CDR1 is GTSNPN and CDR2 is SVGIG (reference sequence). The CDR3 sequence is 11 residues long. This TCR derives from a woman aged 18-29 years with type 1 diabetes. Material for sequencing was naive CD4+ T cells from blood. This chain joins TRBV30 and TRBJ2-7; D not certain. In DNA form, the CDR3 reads TGTGCCTGGAGTGCCGGCTACGAGCAGTACTTC. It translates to CAWSAGYEQYF.